The table lists the clone carrying this T cell receptor (beta chain) with a count of one. Its matching antigen is unknown. These data belong to a study of OX40 agonist ivuxolimab in advanced cancers. Regarding the study as a whole: Certain nonresponders additionally had low normalized T-cell clonal expansion. Antigen specificity of clonally expanded peripheral T cells was not established. CD8+ T cells (on average) carried more expanded clones than CD4+ T cells.

Profiled with immunoSEQ multiplex PCR; TCRdb holds only in-frame clones, not every one. Seen here are about 43,000 clones, around 86% observed once, and the top ten hold 30% to 45%. There are 14 residues in the CDR3. CDR1 and CDR2 from the germline V gene are SGDLS and YYNGEE. V was cut by 0 bases and J by 4 bases, with 9 bases left in between. The source was CD4+ or CD8+ T cells sorted from blood, collected in a trial of the OX40 agonist ivuxolimab. V is TRBV9 and J is TRBJ2-3; unclear D gene. The receptor's source is an adult with an advanced solid tumor such as melanoma, head and neck, liver or kidney cancer. The CDR3 nucleotides read TGTGCCAGCAGCGTAGCCGTGGCGTCAGATACGCAGTATTTT. Translated: CASSVAVASDTQYF. The full variable domain, with the rest looked up from reference TRBV9 and TRBJ2-3, is DSGVTQTPKHLITATGQRVTLRCSPRSGDLSVYWYQQSLDQGLQFLIQYYNGEERAKGNILERFSAQQFPDLHSELNLSSLELGDSALYFCASSVAVASDTQYFGPGTRLTVL.